This T cell receptor beta chain originates from a study of regulatory T cells in long-lasting Graves disease. Time point indicated: newly diagnosed GD, antithyroid drugs for less than 3 months. From PBMCs, RNA was extracted and then used to make the TCR library. Roughly 9.8 milliliters of peripheral blood went into EDTA tubes. Ten or more counts support this clonotype. Its specificity is not known. Arm-PCR of CDR3 regions and iRepertoire HTBI primers were used to build TCR beta libraries. TCRdb independently ran MiXCR on the multiplex PCR reads; one entry per CDR3 protein. The sample records 400,000 to 500,000 distinct CDR3 sequences, approximately 15% being singletons. Study-wide points: TCR diversity in persistent Graves' patients was below that of newly diagnosed ones.

Trimming shortened V by 5 bases and J by 8 bases, and 4 bases separated the two germline ends. The CDR3 is 10 residues long. Germline V gene data show CDR1 as SNHLY and CDR2 as FYNNEI. This sample also appeared in a second study, on T cells in Graves' hyperthyroidism and ophthalmopathy. That source adds: Pregnant or lactating patients were excluded, as were those with uncontrolled infection or other autoimmune disease. First-round RT-PCR of the TCR CDR3 relied on the HTBI primer set.

The V gene is TRBV2, the J gene TRBJ2-1; unclear D gene. This receptor was identified in a woman between 50 and 59 years old with Graves disease. The material was peripheral blood mononuclear cells (PBMCs), obtained at new diagnosis, from a patient treated with antithyroid drugs. Here the CDR3 reads CASSNYEQFF. The DNA of the CDR3 is TGTGCCAGCAGTAACTATGAGCAGTTCTTC. Combining the CDR3 with reference TRBV2 and TRBJ2-1 gives the whole variable domain EPEVTQTPSHQVTQMGQEVILRCVPISNHLYFYWYRQILGQKVEFLVSFYNNEISEKSEIFDDQFSVERPDGSNFTLKIRSTKLEDSAMYFCASSNYEQFFGPGTRLTVL.